A single sample gave rise to the 20 T cell receptor beta chains below, sequenced in a study of T cells expressing NK-cell markers. After re-calling the 5' RACE reads, TCRdb lists one entry per CDR3 protein, DNA absent. Its clone listing holds 550,000 to 600,000 distinct CDR3 sequences. The sequencing input was blood T cells: a sorted CD56 or NKG2C T cell subset, CD4+ or CD8+ T cells, or bulk PBMC T cells (not recorded which). These receptors came from a man younger than 30 in good health.

The V call is TRBV11-2, the J call TRBJ1-3. CDR3 length: 14 residues. Germline V lookup: CDR1 SGHAT, CDR2 FQNNGV. The CDR3 is CASSRFNPGNTIYF.

The chain links TRBV10-3 to TRBJ2-7. CDR3 length: 16 residues. From germline, CDR1 is ENHRY and CDR2 SYGVKD. The chain's CDR3 is CAISESNPTSSYEQYF.

The chain carries TRBV7-2 and TRBJ2-7; TCRdb proposes TRBD2, but this gene call is untestable without DNA. CDR1 and CDR2 (germline): SGHTA, FQGNSA. The CDR3 has 15 residues. The CDR3 loop is CASSPVPGLPGEQYF.

The gene calls are TRBV6-1 and TRBJ2-3; TCRdb returns TRBD1, unconfirmable since there is no DNA. Looked up from germline, CDR1 is MNHNS and CDR2 is SASEGT. CDR3 length: 13 amino acids. CDR3 amino acids: CATQGAGTDTQYF.

The chain recombines TRBV6-6 with TRBJ2-4. This CDR3 contains 12 residues. From germline, CDR1 is MNHNY and CDR2 SVGAGI (reference sequence). The CDR3 spells CASSPPGDIQYF.

The chain uses TRBV12-3 or TRBV12-4 and TRBJ2-7; the D call of TRBD1 rests on TCRdb alone, since no DNA is present to check it. This CDR3 contains 15 residues. CDR3 sequence: CASSFIVGDTDEQYF.

The V call is TRBV7-6, the J call TRBJ2-7; TCRdb calls TRBD1, which cannot be checked without DNA. Germline CDR1 is SGHVS and CDR2 is FNYEAQ. This CDR3 region has 16 residues. The CDR3 here is CASSLGQGGLGYEQYF.

V is TRBV18 and J is TRBJ2-1; TCRdb's D call of TRBD2 is untestable without DNA. The CDR3 loop spans 14 amino acids. Germline values: CDR1 KGHSH, CDR2 LQKENI. The CDR3: CASSPLETLGEQFF.

This chain joins TRBV5-1 and TRBJ2-1; the D gene TCRdb calls, TRBD1, cannot be checked with no DNA. Germline CDR1 SGHRS, CDR2 YFSETQ. There are 14 residues in the CDR3. The CDR3 region is CASRGGRAYDEQFF.

This chain connects TRBV6-2 or TRBV6-3 to TRBJ2-1; with no DNA, the TCRdb D assignment of TRBD2 cannot be verified. Germline V lookup: CDR1 MNHEY, CDR2 SVGEGT. The CDR3 is made up of 16 amino acids. This CDR3 reads CASSYSLAGGLSEQFF.

This rearrangement joins TRBV30 to TRBJ2-3. The germline gives CDR1 GTSNPN, CDR2 SVGIG (reference sequence). The length of the CDR3 is 15 residues. CDR3 sequence reads: CAWSNGVSSTDTQYF.

The chain has TRBV5-1 and TRBJ2-1; with no DNA, the TCRdb D assignment of TRBD2 cannot be verified. CDR1 and CDR2 (germline): SGHRS, YFSETQ. The CDR3 sequence is 16 residues long. The CDR3: CASSLEGGRPYNEQFF.

This sequence joins TRBV7-3 and TRBJ2-4; the D call from TCRdb, TRBD1, cannot be confirmed without DNA. Germline V gives CDR1 SGHTA, CDR2 FQGTGA. CDR3 size: 15 residues. The CDR3 sequence: CASSLLGTDKNIQYF.

The rearrangement links TRBV14 to TRBJ2-5; TCRdb's D call of TRBD1 is untestable without DNA. This CDR3 is built from 19 residues. Germline CDR1 reads SGHDN; CDR2 reads FVKESK. CDR3 protein: CASSNAGQGFHFFQETQYF.

The chain has TRBV20-1 and TRBJ2-7; the TCRdb D gene call, TRBD1, has no DNA to confirm it. Germline loops: CDR1 DFQATT, CDR2 SNEGSKA (reference sequence). There are 15 residues in the CDR3. CDR3 sequence reads: CSAPLTGRFSYEQYF.

The rearrangement joins TRBV27 to TRBJ1-3; lacking DNA, the TRBD1 call made by TCRdb goes unchecked. The CDR3 totals 15 residues. The germline CDR1 and CDR2 sequences are MNHEY and SMNVEV (reference sequence). CDR3 in amino acids: CASKSRATAGNTIYF.

The rearrangement links TRBV28 to TRBJ1-1; TCRdb gives TRBD1 as the D gene, but with no DNA this cannot be confirmed. This CDR3 is built from 15 residues. Germline assignment: CDR1 MDHEN and CDR2 SYDVKM. CDR3 loop: CASSFIFRDRDEAFF.

The chain has TRBV15 and TRBJ2-1; TCRdb's D gene call, TRBD2, goes unchecked for lack of DNA. Germline lookup yields CDR1 LNHNV and CDR2 YYDKDF (reference sequence). The CDR3 spans 15 residues. This chain's CDR3 is CATSREWGLNNEQFF.

The chain links TRBV24-1 to TRBJ2-3; no DNA is available, so the TRBD2 call from TCRdb remains unchecked. CDR3 length: 18 residues. CDR1 is KGHDR, CDR2 SFDVKD, per germline. The CDR3 here is CATSDFASGSGSTDTQYF.

The genes are TRBV29-1 and TRBJ2-1; there is no DNA to check the TCRdb D call of TRBD2. CDR3 size: 14 residues. CDR1 SQVTM and CDR2 ANQGSEA come from the germline V gene. This CDR3 reads CSAIGLAFHNEQFF.